This T cell receptor beta chain was captured by sequencing in a study of cytomegalovirus exposure and HLA in healthy donors. V was pared by 5 bases and J by 2 bases, with 18 bases of the junction left unmatched. The length of the CDR3 is 20 residues. The germline CDR1 and CDR2 sequences are MDHEN and SYDVKM. The PCR made use of 60 Vbeta and 13 Jbeta primers. This table comes from immunoSEQ multiplex PCR, and its TCRdb copy is limited to in-frame clones, with some not included. The repertoire holds 150,000 to 180,000 clones, with about 84% as singletons. Sequencing used PBMCs. V is TRBV28 and J is TRBJ2-1; TRBD2 matches 10 bases. The clonotype was recovered from a woman aged 40 to 50 in good health and CMV-seropositive. In nucleotides, the CDR3 is TGTGCCAGCAGTCCACTCGAGCACCCAGGACTAGCGGAACCCTACAATGAGCAGTTCTTC. Its translation is CASSPLEHPGLAEPYNEQFF.